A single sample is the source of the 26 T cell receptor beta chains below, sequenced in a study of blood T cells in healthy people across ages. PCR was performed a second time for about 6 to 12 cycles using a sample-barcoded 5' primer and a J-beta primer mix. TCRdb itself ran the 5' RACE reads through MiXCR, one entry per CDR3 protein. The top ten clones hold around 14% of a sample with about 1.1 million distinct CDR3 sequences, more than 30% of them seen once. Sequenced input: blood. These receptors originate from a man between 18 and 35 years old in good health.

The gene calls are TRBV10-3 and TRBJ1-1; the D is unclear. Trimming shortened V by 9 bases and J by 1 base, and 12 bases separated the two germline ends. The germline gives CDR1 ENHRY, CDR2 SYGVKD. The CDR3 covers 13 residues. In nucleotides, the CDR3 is TGTGCCATTCAATTGACGGGGAACACTGAAGCTTTCTTT. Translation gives CAIQLTGNTEAFF.

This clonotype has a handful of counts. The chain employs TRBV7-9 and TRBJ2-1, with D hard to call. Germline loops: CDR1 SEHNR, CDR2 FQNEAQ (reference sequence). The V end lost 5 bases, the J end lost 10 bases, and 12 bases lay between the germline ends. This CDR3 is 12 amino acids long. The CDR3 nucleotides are TGTGCCAGCAGCGTAAACATGGGCGAGCAGTTCTTC. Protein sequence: CASSVNMGEQFF.

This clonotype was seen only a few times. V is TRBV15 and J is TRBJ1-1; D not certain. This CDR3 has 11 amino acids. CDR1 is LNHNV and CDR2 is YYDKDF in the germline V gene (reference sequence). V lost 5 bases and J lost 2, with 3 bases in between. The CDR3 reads CATSGNTEAFF. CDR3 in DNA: TGTGCCACCAGCGGTAACACTGAAGCTTTCTTT.

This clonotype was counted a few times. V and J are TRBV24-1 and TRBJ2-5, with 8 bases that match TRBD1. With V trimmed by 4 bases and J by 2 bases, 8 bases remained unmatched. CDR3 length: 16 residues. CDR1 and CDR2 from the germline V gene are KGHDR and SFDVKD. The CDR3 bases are TGTGCCACCAGTGACCCTGGACAGGGAGTACAAGAGACCCAGTACTTC. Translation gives CATSDPGQGVQETQYF.

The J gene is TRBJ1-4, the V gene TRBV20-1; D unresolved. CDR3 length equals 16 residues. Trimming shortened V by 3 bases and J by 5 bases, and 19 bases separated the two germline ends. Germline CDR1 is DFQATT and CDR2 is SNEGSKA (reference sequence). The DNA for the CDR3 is TGCAGTGCTAGTCTGAACCGAGGCAGGCGAAATGAAAAACTGTTTTTT. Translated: CSASLNRGRRNEKLFF.

The CDR3 loop is CASSVRLANYGYTF. As DNA, the CDR3 is TGTGCCAGCAGCGTTAGGCTTGCTAACTATGGCTACACCTTC. The chain uses TRBV9 and TRBJ1-2; D call uncertain. The CDR3 sequence is 14 residues long. V was trimmed by 2 bases and J by 0 bases, leaving 8 bases between them. Germline values: CDR1 SGDLS, CDR2 YYNGEE.

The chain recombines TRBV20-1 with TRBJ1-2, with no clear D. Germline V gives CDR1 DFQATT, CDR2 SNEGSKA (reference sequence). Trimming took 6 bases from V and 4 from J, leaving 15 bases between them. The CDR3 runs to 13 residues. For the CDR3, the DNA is TGCAGTGCACCTCGGGAGCAGGTCTATGGCTACACCTTC. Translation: CSAPREQVYGYTF.

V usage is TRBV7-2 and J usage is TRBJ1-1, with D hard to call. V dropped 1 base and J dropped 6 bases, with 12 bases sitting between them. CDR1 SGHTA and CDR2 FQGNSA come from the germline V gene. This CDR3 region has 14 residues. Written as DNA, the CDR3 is TGTGCCAGCAGCTTAGTGGGGAGAATCGCTGAAGCTTTCTTT. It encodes CASSLVGRIAEAFF.

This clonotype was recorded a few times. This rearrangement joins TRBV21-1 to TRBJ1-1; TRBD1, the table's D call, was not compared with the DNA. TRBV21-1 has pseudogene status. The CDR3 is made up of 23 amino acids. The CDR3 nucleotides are TGTGCCAGCAGCAAAGAACTCCGGTCAGTCATTACTGGCAACAGGACACCGAACACTGAAGCTTTCTTT. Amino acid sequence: CASSKELRSVITGNRTPNTEAFF.

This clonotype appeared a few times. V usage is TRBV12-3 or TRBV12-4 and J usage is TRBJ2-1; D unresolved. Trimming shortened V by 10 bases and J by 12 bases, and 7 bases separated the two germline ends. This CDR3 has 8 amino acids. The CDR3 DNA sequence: TGTGCCACCGGCCCGCAGTTCTTC. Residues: CATGPQFF.

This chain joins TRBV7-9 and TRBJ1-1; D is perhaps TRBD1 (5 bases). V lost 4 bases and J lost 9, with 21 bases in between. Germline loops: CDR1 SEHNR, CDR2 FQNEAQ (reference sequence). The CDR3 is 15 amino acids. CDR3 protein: CASSSTGGVKGKAFF. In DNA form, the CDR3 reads TGTGCCAGCAGCTCTACTGGGGGGGTTAAGGGGAAAGCTTTCTTT.

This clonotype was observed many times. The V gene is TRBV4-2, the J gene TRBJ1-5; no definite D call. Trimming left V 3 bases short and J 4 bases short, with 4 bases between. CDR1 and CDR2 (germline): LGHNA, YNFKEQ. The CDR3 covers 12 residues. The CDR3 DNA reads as TGTGCCAGCAGCCACCTGAATCAGCCCCAGCATTTT. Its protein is CASSHLNQPQHF.

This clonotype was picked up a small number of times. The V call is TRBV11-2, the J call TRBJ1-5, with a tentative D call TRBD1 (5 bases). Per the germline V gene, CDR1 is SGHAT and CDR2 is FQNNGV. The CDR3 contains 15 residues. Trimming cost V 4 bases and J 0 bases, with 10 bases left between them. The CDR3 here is CASSSGGVSNQPQHF. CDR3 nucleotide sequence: TGTGCCAGCAGCTCCGGAGGGGTTAGCAATCAGCCCCAGCATTTT.

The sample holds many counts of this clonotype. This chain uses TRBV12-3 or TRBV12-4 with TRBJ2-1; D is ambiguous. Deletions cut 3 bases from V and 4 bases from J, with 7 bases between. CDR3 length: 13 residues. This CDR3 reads CASSFGGYNEQFF. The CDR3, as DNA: TGTGCCAGCAGTTTTGGCGGTTACAATGAGCAGTTCTTC.

CDR3 amino acids: CASSLGASGYQETQYF. The CDR3 region has the DNA TGTGCCAGCAGCTTAGGGGCTAGCGGGTACCAAGAGACCCAGTACTTC. The V gene is TRBV7-2, the J gene TRBJ2-5; 8 nucleotides agree with TRBD2. From germline, CDR1 is SGHTA and CDR2 FQGNSA. This CDR3 has 16 residues. The trim removed 1 base at V and 0 bases at J, leaving 4 bases unmatched. The full variable domain, rest sourced from reference TRBV7-2 and TRBJ2-5, is GAGVSQSPSNKVTEKGKDVELRCDPISGHTALYWYRQSLGQGLEFLIYFQGNSAPDKSGLPSDRFSAERTGGSVSTLTIQRTQQEDSAVYLCASSLGASGYQETQYFGPGTRLLVL.

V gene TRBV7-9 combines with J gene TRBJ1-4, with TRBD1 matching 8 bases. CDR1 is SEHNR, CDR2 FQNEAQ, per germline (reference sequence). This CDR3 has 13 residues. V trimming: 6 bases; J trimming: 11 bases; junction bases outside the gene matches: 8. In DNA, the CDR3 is TGTGCCAGCAGTCATCAGGACAGGGACAAACTGTTTTTT. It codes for CASSHQDRDKLFF.

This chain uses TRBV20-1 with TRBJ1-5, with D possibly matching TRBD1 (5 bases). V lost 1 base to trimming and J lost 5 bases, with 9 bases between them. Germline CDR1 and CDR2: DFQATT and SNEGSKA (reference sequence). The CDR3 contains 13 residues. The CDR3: CSARAGEHQPQHF. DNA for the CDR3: TGCAGTGCTAGAGCGGGGGAACATCAGCCCCAGCATTTT.

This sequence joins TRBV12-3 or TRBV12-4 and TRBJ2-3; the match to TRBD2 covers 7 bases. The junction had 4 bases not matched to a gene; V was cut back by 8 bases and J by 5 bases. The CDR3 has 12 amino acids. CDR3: CASGPGGDTQYF. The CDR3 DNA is TGTGCCAGCGGACCGGGGGGAGATACGCAGTATTTT.

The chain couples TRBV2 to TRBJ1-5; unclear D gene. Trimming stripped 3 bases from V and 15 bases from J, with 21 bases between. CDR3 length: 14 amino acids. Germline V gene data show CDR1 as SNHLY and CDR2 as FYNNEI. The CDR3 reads CASSESGTQSIWHF. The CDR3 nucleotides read TGTGCCAGCAGTGAGTCCGGCACCCAATCAATATGGCATTTT. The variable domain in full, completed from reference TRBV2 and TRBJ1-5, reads EPEVTQTPSHQVTQMGQEVILRCVPISNHLYFYWYRQILGQKVEFLVSFYNNEISEKSEIFDDQFSVERPDGSNFTLKIRSTKLEDSAMYFCASSESGTQSIWHFGDGTRLSIL.

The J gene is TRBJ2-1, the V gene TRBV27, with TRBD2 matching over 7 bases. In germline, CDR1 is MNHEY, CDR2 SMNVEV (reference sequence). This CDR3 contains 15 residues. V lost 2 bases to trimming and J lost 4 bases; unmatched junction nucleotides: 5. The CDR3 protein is CASSLGTTVYNEQFF. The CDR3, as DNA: TGTGCCAGCAGTTTAGGGACTACCGTTTACAATGAGCAGTTCTTC.

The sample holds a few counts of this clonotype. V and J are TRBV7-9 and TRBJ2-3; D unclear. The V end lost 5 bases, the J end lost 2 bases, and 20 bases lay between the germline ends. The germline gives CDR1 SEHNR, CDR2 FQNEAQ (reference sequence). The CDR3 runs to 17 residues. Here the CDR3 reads CASSPRLRKSYTDTQYF. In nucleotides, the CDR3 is TGTGCCAGCAGCCCCCGACTCCGCAAGTCCTACACAGATACGCAGTATTTT.

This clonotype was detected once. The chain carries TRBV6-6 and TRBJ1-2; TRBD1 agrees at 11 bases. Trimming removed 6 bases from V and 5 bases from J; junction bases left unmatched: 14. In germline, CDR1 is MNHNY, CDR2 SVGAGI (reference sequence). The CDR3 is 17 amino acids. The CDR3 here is CASRKDGTGGGVYGYTF. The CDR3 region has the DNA TGTGCCAGCAGAAAGGACGGGACAGGGGGTGGGGTGTATGGCTACACCTTC.

The CDR3 protein is CASSPEGRTEAFF. As DNA, the CDR3 is TGTGCCAGCAGTCCGGAAGGACGGACTGAAGCTTTCTTT. The chain employs TRBV27 and TRBJ1-1; no definite D call. Germline loops: CDR1 MNHEY, CDR2 SMNVEV (reference sequence). Between the trimmed V and J ends, which lost 5 bases and 5 bases, there was a span of 12 bases. The CDR3 consists of 13 residues.

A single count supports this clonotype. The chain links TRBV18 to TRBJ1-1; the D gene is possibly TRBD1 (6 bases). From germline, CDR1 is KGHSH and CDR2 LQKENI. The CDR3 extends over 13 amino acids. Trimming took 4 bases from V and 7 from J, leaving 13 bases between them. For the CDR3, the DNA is TGTGCCAGCTCACTCCGGGACATAAATGAAGCTTTCTTT. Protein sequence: CASSLRDINEAFF.

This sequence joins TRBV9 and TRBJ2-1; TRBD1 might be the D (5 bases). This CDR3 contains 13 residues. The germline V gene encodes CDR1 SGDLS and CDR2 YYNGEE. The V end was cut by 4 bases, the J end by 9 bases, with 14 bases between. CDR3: CASSPQIQGEQFF. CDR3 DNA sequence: TGTGCCAGCAGCCCCCAGATCCAGGGTGAGCAGTTCTTC.

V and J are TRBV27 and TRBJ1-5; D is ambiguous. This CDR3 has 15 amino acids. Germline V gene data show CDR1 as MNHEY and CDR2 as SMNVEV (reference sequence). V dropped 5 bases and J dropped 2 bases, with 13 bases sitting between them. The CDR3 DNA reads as TGTGCCAGCAGTCCCCGCCCGGGAGGCAATCAGCCCCAGCATTTT. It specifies CASSPRPGGNQPQHF.